This T cell receptor (beta chain) derives from a study of blood T cell repertoires in COVID-19. About the research overall: Specimens from acute and convalescent COVID-19 originated in the United States, Italy and Spain. PBMCs, B-cell-depleted T cells, or T cells provided the cDNA or gDNA that made up the material.

Germline CDR1 is MGHRA and CDR2 is YSYEKL. CDR3 length: 15 amino acids. Trimming left V 3 bases short and J 4 bases short, with 15 bases between. The repertoire was sequenced with immunoSEQ multiplex PCR; TCRdb's copy has only in-frame clones and lacks some. Of tens of thousands of clones detected, 83% appear once; the ten largest clones hold about 1.8%. Material: peripheral blood. This TCR derives from a woman aged 55-75 years with acute or convalescent COVID-19. The V and J genes are TRBV4-1 and TRBJ1-2, with D perhaps matching TRBD1 (5 bases). The DNA for the CDR3 is TGCGCCAGCAGCCAGAGCGCCGGGGGAGTCTATGGCTACACCTTC. Residues: CASSQSAGGVYGYTF.